One sample yielded the 20 T cell receptor beta chains listed below, sequenced in a study of tumor and adjacent non-tumor tissue in lung cancer. This sample's RNA came from whole unsorted tissue. More than 3 cm separated this lung sample from the edge of the tumor. TCRbeta libraries were built with three rounds of nested PCR, modified from ARM-PCR. TCRdb passed the multiplex PCR reads through MiXCR, listing each CDR3 protein once. Among 90,000 to 100,000 distinct CDR3 sequences listed, about 80% were seen once. The sample was distant non-tumor lung tissue. The receptors shown here come from a man in his sixties with small cell lung cancer.

A word on this clonotype: Sequence at one end of the junction differs from germline and may be a read error. The V gene is TRBV5-1, the J gene TRBJ2-1; 14 bases are shared with TRBD2. CDR1 SGHRS and CDR2 YFSETQ come from the germline V gene. This CDR3 comprises 16 residues. The CDR3 DNA reads as TGCGCCAGCAGCCCGGGACTAGCGGGAGCTTCGAATGAGCTGTTCTTC. It translates to CASSPGLAGASNELFF.

The chain carries TRBV20-1 and TRBJ2-7; D not resolved. Per germline, CDR1 DFQATT and CDR2 SNEGSKA (reference sequence). This CDR3 region has 13 residues. V lost 0 bases and J lost 6, with 12 bases in between. The CDR3 DNA reads TGCAGTGCTAGAGATCCTGCCTGCACCGAGCAGTACTTC. Encoded protein: CSARDPACTEQYF.

To note about this clonotype: One end of the junction fails to match germline, which may point to a read error. This chain connects TRBV11-2 to TRBJ2-3, with 8 bases fitting TRBD2. The CDR3 has 14 amino acids. Germline CDR1 and CDR2: SGHAT and FQNNGV. The CDR3: CTSHRLARADTQYF. The CDR3 DNA sequence: TGTACCAGCCATCGACTAGCGAGAGCAGATACGCAGTATTTT.

As concerns this clonotype: One end of the junction does not line up with germline, which may come from a read error. This rearrangement joins TRBV12-3 or TRBV12-4 to TRBJ2-5; D uncertain. This CDR3 region has 12 residues. The CDR3 region has the DNA TGTGGCAGCAGTTTTTCACAAGAGACCCAGTACTTC. Translation gives CGSSFSQETQYF.

Regarding this clonotype: This may stem from a read error, because a much larger clone lies one nucleotide away. The rearrangement links TRBV28 to TRBJ1-2, with D possibly being TRBD1 (6 bases). Per the germline V gene, CDR1 is MDHEN and CDR2 is SYDVKM. The CDR3 is 14 residues long. CDR3 in DNA: TGTGCCAACAGTTTAATCCGCAGGGGAGGAGGCTACACCTTC. As protein: CANSLIRRGGGYTF.

Turning to this clonotype: The junction and the germline gene differ at one end; a read error may be behind it. The CDR3 loop reads CASSLESRTSGSGNEHFF. CDR3 bases: TGTGCCAGCAGCCTAGAATCGAGGACTAGCGGGAGTGGTAATGAGCACTTCTTC. The chain couples TRBV11-1 to TRBJ2-1; 13 bases are a match to TRBD2. The CDR3 contains 18 residues. CDR1 SGHAT and CDR2 FQDESV come from the germline V gene (reference sequence).

V gene TRBV11-2 combines with J gene TRBJ2-7; D unresolved. Trimming removed 11 bases from V and 0 bases from J, with 14 bases in between. Germline-derived CDR1 and CDR2 are SGHAT and FQNNGV. The CDR3 has 13 amino acids. In nucleotides, the CDR3 is TGTGCCGGTAGCTTAGCCGGCTCCTACGAGCAGTACGTC. This codes for CAGSLAGSYEQYV.

This clonotype was seen only a few times. The germline gene is not matched at one end of the junction; a read error may be the cause. The chain links TRBV4-2 to TRBJ2-7; maybe TRBD2 (5 bases). The CDR3 runs 14 residues. CDR1 is LGHNA and CDR2 is YNFKEQ in the germline V gene. The CDR3 DNA is TGTGCCAGCAGCCATAGCGTGAGTAGGAACGAGCAATACTTC. It encodes CASSHSVSRNEQYF.

Turning to this clonotype: No conserved phenylalanine or tryptophan is present at the end of the CDR3, so a read error is the likely explanation. The limits of the CDR3 on the DNA are not certain, so only TCRdb's listed CDR3 is given. The chain has TRBV5-6 and TRBJ1-1; the table's D gene call, TRBD1, was not cross checked with the DNA. Germline V gene data show CDR1 as SGHDT and CDR2 as YYEEEE. The CDR3 region is 16 residues in length, termini included. The CDR3 region is CASSLASGTANTEVFL.

As for this clonotype: Mismatch with germline at one junction end may stem from a read error. The rearrangement joins TRBV30 to TRBJ2-3, with D possibly being TRBD1 (5 bases). Germline V gives CDR1 GTSNPN, CDR2 SVGIG (reference sequence). The CDR3 runs to 13 residues. As DNA, the CDR3 is TGTGCCCGGAGTGAAGGGGCAACAAATACGCAGTATTTT. Protein sequence: CARSEGATNTQYF.

This chain links TRBV4-2 with TRBJ2-2, with D possibly being TRBD2 (5 bases). Germline lookup yields CDR1 LGHNA and CDR2 YNFKEQ. The CDR3 is made up of 15 amino acids. V was clipped by 9 bases and J by 9 bases, with 23 bases between them. For the CDR3, the DNA is TGTGCCAGTAAACTAGTGGGAGATGATGGCAGGGAGCTGTTTTTT. Its translation is CASKLVGDDGRELFF.

The V gene is TRBV6-2 or TRBV6-3, the J gene TRBJ2-3; possibly TRBD2 for D (6 bases). The ends were cut back, 7 bases at V and 5 bases at J, with 13 bases in the middle. CDR3 size: 13 residues. Germline V gene sequence: CDR1 MNHEY, CDR2 SVGEGT. The CDR3 region has the DNA TGTGCCAGCAAGGCGGGATGGCAAGATACGCAGTATTTT. Amino acids: CASKAGWQDTQYF.

The chain combines TRBV6-6 with TRBJ2-6; D unresolved. Germline V gives CDR1 MNHNY, CDR2 SVGAGI (reference sequence). The CDR3 has 15 amino acids. With 6 bases removed from V and 0 bases from J, the gap between germline ends came to 9 bases. CDR3 protein: CASRLGSSGANVLTF. The DNA of the CDR3 is TGTGCCAGCAGGCTGGGGTCCTCTGGGGCCAACGTCCTGACTTTC.

As to this clonotype: At one boundary the junction diverges from the germline segment, which might be a read error. This chain connects TRBV6-6 to TRBJ2-2; TRBD2 aligns across 7 bases. The CDR3 is 14 residues long. The V gene's germline CDR1 is MNHNY and CDR2 SVGAGI (reference sequence). The CDR3 DNA is TGTGCCAGCGGTTACTGGGAGGGACGTGGGGAGCTGTTTTTT. Encoded protein: CASGYWEGRGELFF.

Of note for this clonotype: A single base separates this from a much larger clone, so it may be a read error. V and J are TRBV28 and TRBJ2-1; a weak D match, TRBD2 (5 bases). The V end lost 6 bases, the J end lost 6 bases, and 12 bases lay between the germline ends. The CDR3 is made up of 13 amino acids. CDR1 and CDR2 from the germline V gene are MDHEN and SYDVKM. The CDR3 loop reads CASSPGIPNEQFF. In DNA form, the CDR3 reads TGTGCCAGCAGCCCCGGGATTCCCAATGAGCAGTTCTTC. The whole variable domain, filled in from reference TRBV28 and TRBJ2-1, reads DVKVTQSSRYLVKRTGEKVFLECVQDMDHENMFWYRQDPGLGLRLIYFSYDVKMKEKGDIPEGYSVSREKKERFSLILESASTNQTSMYLCASSPGIPNEQFFGPGTRLTVL.

At least ten counts were recorded for this clonotype. The genes are TRBV6-1 and TRBJ2-6; D is ambiguous. Per the germline V gene, CDR1 is MNHNS and CDR2 is SASEGT. Trimming shortened V by 4 bases and J by 7 bases, and 2 bases separated the two germline ends. The length of the CDR3 is 11 residues. The CDR3 region has the DNA TGTGCCAGCAGTGCCGCCAACGTCCTGACTTTC. The encoded protein is CASSAANVLTF.

In this sample, this clonotype turned up once. One junction end does not reproduce the germline sequence, and a read error may be involved. CDR3 in amino acids: CVTSDPGQGPHNEQFF. The CDR3 nucleotides are TGTGTCACCAGTGATCCGGGACAGGGACCCCACAATGAGCAGTTCTTC. The rearrangement joins TRBV24-1 to TRBJ2-1; TRBD1 aligns across 9 bases. CDR1 KGHDR and CDR2 SFDVKD come from the germline V gene. The length of the CDR3 is 16 residues.

This clonotype has only one observation. An end of the junction differs from the germline gene, which may be a read error. This chain connects TRBV11-2 to TRBJ2-1; 8 bases agree with TRBD1. This CDR3 is built from 15 residues. Per the germline V gene, CDR1 is SGHAT and CDR2 is FQNNGV. The CDR3 coding sequence is TGCGCCATCAGCTTAGGAGGACAGGGTCGTAATGAGCAGTTCTTC. Translated: CAISLGGQGRNEQFF.

As for this clonotype: Sequence at one end of the junction differs from germline and may be a read error. The genes are TRBV5-1 and TRBJ2-1; no clear D gene. Germline-derived CDR1 and CDR2 are SGHRS and YFSETQ. This CDR3 is built from 12 residues. The CDR3, as DNA: TGCGCCAACAGCTTTTTCGCCAATGAGCAGTTCTTC. This codes for CANSFFANEQFF.

Details on this clonotype: The CDR3 end shows no conserved phenylalanine or tryptophan, and so a read error is likely. The chain carries TRBV12-3 or TRBV12-4 and TRBJ2-5; D perhaps matches TRBD2 (5 bases). This CDR3 has 14 residues. Trimming removed 5 bases from V and 3 bases from J, with 13 bases in between. CDR3 DNA: TGTGCCAGCAGTCTTAGCGTGGGCAAAGAGACCCAGTACAAC. Its translation: CASSLSVGKETQYN.